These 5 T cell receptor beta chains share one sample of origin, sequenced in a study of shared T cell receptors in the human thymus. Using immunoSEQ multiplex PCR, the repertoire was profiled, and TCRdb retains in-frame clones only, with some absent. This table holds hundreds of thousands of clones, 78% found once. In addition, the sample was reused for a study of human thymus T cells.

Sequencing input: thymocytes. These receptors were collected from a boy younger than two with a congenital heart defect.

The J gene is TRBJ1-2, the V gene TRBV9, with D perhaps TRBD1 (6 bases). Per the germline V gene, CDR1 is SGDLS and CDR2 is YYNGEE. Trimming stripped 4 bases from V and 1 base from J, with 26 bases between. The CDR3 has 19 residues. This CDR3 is CASSPRTVSLHPFNYGYTF. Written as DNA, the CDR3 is TGTGCCAGCAGCCCCAGGACAGTTTCTCTCCACCCCTTTAACTATGGCTACACCTTC.

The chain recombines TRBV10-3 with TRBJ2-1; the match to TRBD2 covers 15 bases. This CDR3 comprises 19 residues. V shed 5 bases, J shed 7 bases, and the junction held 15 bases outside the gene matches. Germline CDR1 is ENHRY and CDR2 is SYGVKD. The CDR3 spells CAISSTGTEGTSGGNEQFF. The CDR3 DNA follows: TGTGCCATCAGTTCAACCGGGACAGAAGGGACTAGCGGGGGGAATGAGCAGTTCTTC.

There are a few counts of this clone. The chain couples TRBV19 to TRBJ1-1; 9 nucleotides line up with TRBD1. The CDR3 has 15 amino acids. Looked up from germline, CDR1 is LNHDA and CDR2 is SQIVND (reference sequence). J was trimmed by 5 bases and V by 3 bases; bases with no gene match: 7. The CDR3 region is CASSICTGGRTEAFF. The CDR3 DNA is TGTGCCAGTAGTATTTGCACAGGGGGCCGAACTGAAGCTTTCTTT.

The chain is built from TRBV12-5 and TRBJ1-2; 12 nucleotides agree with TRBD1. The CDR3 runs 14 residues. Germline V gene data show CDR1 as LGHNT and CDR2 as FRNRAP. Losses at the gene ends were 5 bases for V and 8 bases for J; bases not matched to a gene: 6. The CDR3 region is CASGPGTGGRGYTF. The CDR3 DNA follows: TGTGCTAGTGGTCCCGGGACAGGGGGCCGGGGCTACACCTTC.

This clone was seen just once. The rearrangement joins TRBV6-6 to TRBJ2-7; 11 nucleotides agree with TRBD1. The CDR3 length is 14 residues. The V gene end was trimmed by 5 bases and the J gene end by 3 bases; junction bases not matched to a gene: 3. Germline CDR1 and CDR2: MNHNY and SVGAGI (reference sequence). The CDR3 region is CASSQGTGGYEQYF. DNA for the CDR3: TGTGCCAGCAGTCAGGGGACAGGGGGCTACGAGCAGTACTTC.